Listed here are 23 T cell receptor beta chains from one sample, sequenced in a study of early T cells in non-severe SARS-CoV-2 infection. One entry per CDR3 protein results from TCRdb running MiXCR on the 5' RACE reads. The sample records under 70,000 distinct CDR3 sequences, around an eighth being singletons. Sequenced: whole blood. The source of these receptors is an adult who was a healthcare worker with PCR-confirmed SARS-CoV-2 infection or an uninfected control (not recorded which).

This clonotype was seen only a few times. The CDR3 reads CASSLSWGKLAGGLVDEQFF. The CDR3 DNA reads TGTGCCAGCAGCTTATCGTGGGGTAAACTAGCGGGGGGCCTCGTGGATGAGCAGTTCTTC. J is TRBJ2-1 and V is TRBV7-8; 12 bases are shared with TRBD2. The CDR3 totals 20 residues. CDR1 is SGHVS and CDR2 is FQNEAQ in the germline V gene. Trimming took 2 bases from V and 8 from J; bases not matched to a gene: 19.

The gene calls are TRBV19 and TRBJ2-3, with 9 bases identical to TRBD2. The V and J ends lost 3 bases and 4 bases, in that order; junction bases with no gene match: 8. This CDR3 is 16 amino acids long. The V gene's germline CDR1 is LNHDA and CDR2 SQIVND (reference sequence). The CDR3 loop is CASSILQRGAPDTQYF. The CDR3 DNA reads as TGTGCCAGTAGTATTCTTCAGCGGGGGGCTCCAGATACGCAGTATTTT.

This clonotype occurred a few times. This chain uses TRBV12-3 or TRBV12-4 with TRBJ1-1; no reliable D call. This CDR3 has 13 amino acids. V lost 4 bases and J lost 1, with 7 bases in between. The CDR3: CASSSTQNTEAFF. The CDR3 DNA reads as TGTGCCAGCAGTTCAACTCAGAACACTGAAGCTTTCTTT.

The CDR3 DNA reads as TGTGCCAGCAGAAGGATTCGCGGCACAGACCGAGCCAAAAACATTCAGTACTTC. It is translated as CASRRIRGTDRAKNIQYF. The rearrangement links TRBV28 to TRBJ2-4; D remains ambiguous. The CDR3 length is 18 residues. Germline assignment: CDR1 MDHEN and CDR2 SYDVKM. V lost 6 bases and J 0 bases, leaving 21 bases between the germline ends.

This clonotype was seen only a few times. The V and J genes are TRBV6-1 and TRBJ1-5, with D perhaps matching TRBD1 (5 bases). This CDR3 is built from 14 residues. The V and J ends lost 7 bases and 0 bases respectively, with 10 bases between them. Germline V CDR1 and CDR2: MNHNS, SASEGT. The CDR3 sequence is CASMAGHSNQPQHF. DNA of the CDR3: TGTGCCAGCATGGCGGGGCATAGCAATCAGCCCCAGCATTTT.

This clonotype was picked up a small number of times. The rearrangement links TRBV7-9 to TRBJ2-7; 8 bases match TRBD1. Unmatched junction bases numbered 2, after V lost 5 bases and J lost 5 bases. This CDR3 is 12 amino acids long. The germline V gene has CDR1 SEHNR and CDR2 FQNEAQ (reference sequence). The DNA of the CDR3 is TGTGCCAGCAGCGCGACAGGGGACGAGCAGTACTTC. Its translation is CASSATGDEQYF.

In its sample, this clonotype was seen a few times. This chain joins TRBV28 and TRBJ2-3; D gene unclear. The CDR3 length is 13 residues. Germline loops: CDR1 MDHEN, CDR2 SYDVKM. Trimming removed 4 bases at V and 2 bases at J, with 7 bases between. The CDR3 sequence: CASSSWDTDTQYF. In nucleotides, the CDR3 is TGTGCCAGCAGTTCCTGGGACACAGATACGCAGTATTTT.

The chain has TRBV7-2 and TRBJ2-1, with 9 bases identical to TRBD2. The CDR3 is 14 residues long. The V and J ends lost 5 bases and 8 bases, in that order; junction bases with no gene match: 7. Germline values: CDR1 SGHTA, CDR2 FQGNSA. The CDR3 sequence: CASSARTSEDEQFF. The CDR3 DNA is TGTGCCAGCAGCGCCCGGACTAGCGAGGATGAGCAGTTCTTC.

The chain joins TRBV5-1 to TRBJ1-2, with TRBD1 as a possible D gene (5 bases). Germline V CDR1 and CDR2: SGHRS, YFSETQ. The V and J ends lost 4 bases and 3 bases respectively, with 13 bases between them. CDR3 size: 14 residues. The chain's CDR3 is CASSPRDTDYGYTF. CDR3 DNA sequence: TGCGCCAGCAGCCCCAGGGATACGGACTATGGCTACACCTTC.

This clonotype showed up many times. The chain employs TRBV5-1 and TRBJ1-5; 8 bases match TRBD1. J lost 4 bases, V lost 2 bases, and 11 bases had no gene match. Germline V gene sequence: CDR1 SGHRS, CDR2 YFSETQ. This CDR3 spans 17 amino acids. The CDR3 DNA is TGCGCCAGCAGCTTAACCCAGACAGGGGCCCTAAATCAGCCCCAGCATTTT. Its protein product is CASSLTQTGALNQPQHF.

Turning to this clonotype: A read error may be the cause here, since a much bigger clone is one base away. This sequence joins TRBV20-1 and TRBJ2-3, with a tentative D call TRBD1 (6 bases). V was shortened by 5 bases and J by 0 bases, with 12 bases between the two germline ends. From germline, CDR1 is DFQATT and CDR2 SNEGSKA (reference sequence). The CDR3 covers 14 residues. For the CDR3, the DNA is TGCAGTGCTCCCGGACAGATTAGCACAGATACGCAGTATTTT. This encodes CSAPGQISTDTQYF.

The CDR3 DNA follows: TGTGCCATCAGCAAGGGAGGTAACTATGGCTACACCTTC. It specifies CAISKGGNYGYTF. The chain recombines TRBV10-3 with TRBJ1-2; no reliable D call. Trimming pared 6 bases from V and 1 base from J, leaving 9 bases between. CDR1 and CDR2 (germline): ENHRY, SYGVKD. The CDR3 has 13 amino acids.

This clonotype was seen a few times. The J gene is TRBJ2-1, the V gene TRBV3-1; 10 positions agree with TRBD1. The CDR3 loop spans 16 amino acids. V shed 4 bases and J 7 bases; nucleotides not matched to a gene: 10. The germline gives CDR1 LGHDT, CDR2 YNNKEL (reference sequence). CDR3 nucleotides: TGTGCCAGCAGCCGACGGAGACAGGGGGCTTTTAATGAGCAGTTCTTC. Translation gives CASSRRRQGAFNEQFF.

This clonotype was counted only a few times. The chain has TRBV12-3 or TRBV12-4 and TRBJ2-3, with a tentative D call TRBD1 (6 bases). V was clipped by 8 bases and J by 2 bases, with 11 bases between them. The CDR3 sequence is 13 residues long. The DNA of the CDR3 is TGTGCCAGCGCCAACAGGGACACAGATACGCAGTATTTT. This gives the protein CASANRDTDTQYF.

The rearrangement joins TRBV5-5 to TRBJ2-7; possibly TRBD1 for D (6 bases). V gave up 4 bases and J gave up 9 bases, with 20 bases separating them. This CDR3 comprises 14 residues. The germline CDR1 and CDR2 sequences are SGHKS and YYEKEE (reference sequence). The CDR3 here is CASSEAQGKGVQYF. In DNA, the CDR3 is TGTGCCAGCAGCGAGGCTCAGGGGAAGGGAGTGCAGTACTTC.

This clonotype was detected ten times or more. CDR3 region: CASSFGQENTEAFF. In nucleotides, the CDR3 is TGTGCCAGCAGCTTCGGTCAGGAAAACACTGAAGCTTTCTTT. The rearrangement links TRBV11-2 to TRBJ1-1, with D uncertain. Germline assignment: CDR1 SGHAT and CDR2 FQNNGV. The CDR3 is made up of 14 amino acids. V was pared by 3 bases and J by 2 bases, with 10 bases between.

This clonotype was observed a few times. CDR3 bases: TGCAGTGCTAGAGCACAGGGGGCTACTTCCTACGAGCAGTACTTC. It translates to CSARAQGATSYEQYF. The rearrangement links TRBV20-1 to TRBJ2-7; 9 bases match TRBD1. Germline assignment: CDR1 DFQATT and CDR2 SNEGSKA (reference sequence). The CDR3 runs to 15 residues. J lost 1 base, V lost 1 base, and 5 bases had no gene match.

This sequence joins TRBV3-1 and TRBJ2-2, with D unresolved. This CDR3 has 15 residues. Trimming pared 2 bases from V and 2 bases from J, leaving 9 bases between. In germline, CDR1 is LGHDT, CDR2 YNNKEL (reference sequence). Here the CDR3 DNA reads TGTGCCAGCAGCCAATTTGACGGCAACACCGGGGAGCTGTTTTTT. Residues: CASSQFDGNTGELFF.

The gene calls are TRBV20-1 and TRBJ1-4; perhaps TRBD1 as D (5 bases). V gave up 1 base and J gave up 0 bases, with 9 bases separating them. CDR3 length: 15 amino acids. CDR1 is DFQATT, CDR2 SNEGSKA, per germline (reference sequence). The CDR3 spells CSARAGGTTNEKLFF. Here the CDR3 DNA reads TGCAGTGCTAGAGCTGGGGGAACAACTAATGAAAAACTGTTTTTT.

The chain couples TRBV20-1 to TRBJ2-7; maybe TRBD2 (7 bases). The CDR3 sequence is 14 residues long. The germline CDR1 and CDR2 sequences are DFQATT and SNEGSKA (reference sequence). The V end was cut by 0 bases, the J end by 4 bases, with 13 bases between. CDR3 DNA: TGCAGTGCTAGAGATCTCGGGGGGCTGTACGAGCAGTACTTC. It translates to CSARDLGGLYEQYF.

This clonotype was seen many times. The rearrangement joins TRBV20-1 to TRBJ2-1, with 10 bases aligning to TRBD2. CDR3 length: 13 residues. CDR1 DFQATT and CDR2 SNEGSKA come from the germline V gene (reference sequence). CDR3 residues: CRVSGGTYNEQFF. CDR3 nucleotide sequence: TGCAGGGTTAGCGGGGGGACTTACAATGAGCAGTTCTTC.

This clonotype was detected only a few times. This chain joins TRBV12-3 or TRBV12-4 and TRBJ1-5; D unclear. The CDR3 is made up of 12 amino acids. V lost 3 bases to trimming and J lost 7 bases, with 7 bases between them. CDR3 residues: CASSFSLQPQHF. CDR3 DNA sequence: TGTGCCAGCAGTTTCTCACTGCAGCCCCAGCATTTT.

The chain couples TRBV5-4 to TRBJ2-3; D is undetermined. CDR1 is SGHNT, CDR2 YYREEE, per germline (reference sequence). V was shortened by 1 base and J by 0 bases, with 6 bases between the two germline ends. The CDR3 runs to 14 residues. The CDR3 spells CASSLRISTDTQYF. DNA for the CDR3: TGTGCCAGCAGCTTGAGGATAAGCACAGATACGCAGTATTTT.